This note documents a single T cell receptor beta chain sequence. Its antigen target is currently unknown. No quality values exist for individual bases; no much larger clone is one base distant. The germline V gene gives CDR1 as MGHRA and CDR2 as YSYEKL. V drops 5 bases and J drops 2 bases, leaving 14 bases in between. Including the terminal cysteine and phenylalanine, the CDR3 comprises 15 residues. Solely the CDR3 DNA is kept, with 45 bases framed from the first base. The data originate from a study of CD4 T cells in lung cancer (dated by TCRdb to the late 2010s). Notes on the research overall: The study screened blood T cells of NSCLC patients for responses to candidate mutation-encoded neoepitopes and isolated neoantigen-specific CD4+ T-cell clones and TCRs. Tumor and non-adjacent lung tissue were obtained from several patients undergoing curative-intent resections for stage I-III non-small cell lung cancer. Before blood donation, patients had received treatments including platinum chemotherapy, and some received nivolumab or pembrolizumab. The patients who underwent resection had lung adenocarcinoma or squamous cell carcinoma, were aged 60 to 69 when blood was donated, and were mostly former smokers. Deep sequencing of TCRB was used to follow the frequency of neoantigen-specific clonotypes in tumor resections, non-adjacent lung and cultured T-cell products. Study-wide conclusions, independent of this receptor: Rather than memory responses to the cancer, some blood-derived responses might reflect cross-reactivity or in vitro priming of naive T cells.

The library was produced with the immunoSEQ multiplex PCR assay. DNA was isolated using Qiagen DNeasy or QIAamp micro DNA kits, and TCRB was sequenced using the Adaptive Biotechnology human TCRB sequencing kit. Sequencing of TCRB libraries was performed on an Illumina MiSeq. In the source study's methods: TCRB sequence data were analyzed with the kit provider's software, and tumor enrichment of clonotype templates was tested with Fisher's exact test. TCRdb provides this immuneACCESS table in a form limited to in-frame rearrangements. Some clones are lacking; in checked studies, under half of them reflect an unresolved V gene, and why the rest are absent is not known. From that table come the V and J calls and clone size; the DNA was used to work out D and trimming. For this sample the table gives about 4,800 clones, of which around 70% were detected only once. Of the sample, about 15% falls within the top ten clones.

The origin of this receptor is a man aged 60-69 years with non-small cell lung cancer. The sample taken for sequencing was lung tumor tissue. The chain was built from TRBV4-1 and TRBJ2-3, and possibly TRBD2, on 5 matching bases. The DNA sequence follows: TGCGCCAGCAGCTCGACCGGAGGTACCACAGATACGCAGTATTTT. Translation gives CASSSTGGTTDTQYF.